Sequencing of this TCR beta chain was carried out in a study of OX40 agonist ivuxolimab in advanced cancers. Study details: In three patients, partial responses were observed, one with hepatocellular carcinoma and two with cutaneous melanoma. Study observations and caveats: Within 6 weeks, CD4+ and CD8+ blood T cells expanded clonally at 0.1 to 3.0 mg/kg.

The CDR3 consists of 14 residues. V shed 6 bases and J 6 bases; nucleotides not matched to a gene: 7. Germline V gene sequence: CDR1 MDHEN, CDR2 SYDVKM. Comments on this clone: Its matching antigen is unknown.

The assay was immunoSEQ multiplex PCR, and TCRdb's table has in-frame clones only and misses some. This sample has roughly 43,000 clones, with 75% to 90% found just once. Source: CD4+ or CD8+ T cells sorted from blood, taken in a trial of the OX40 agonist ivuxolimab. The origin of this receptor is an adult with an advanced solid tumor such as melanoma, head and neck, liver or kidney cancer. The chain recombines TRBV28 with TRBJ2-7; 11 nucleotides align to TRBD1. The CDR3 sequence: CASRTSGTGGEQYF. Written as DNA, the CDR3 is TGTGCCAGCAGAACCTCCGGGACAGGGGGCGAGCAGTACTTC.